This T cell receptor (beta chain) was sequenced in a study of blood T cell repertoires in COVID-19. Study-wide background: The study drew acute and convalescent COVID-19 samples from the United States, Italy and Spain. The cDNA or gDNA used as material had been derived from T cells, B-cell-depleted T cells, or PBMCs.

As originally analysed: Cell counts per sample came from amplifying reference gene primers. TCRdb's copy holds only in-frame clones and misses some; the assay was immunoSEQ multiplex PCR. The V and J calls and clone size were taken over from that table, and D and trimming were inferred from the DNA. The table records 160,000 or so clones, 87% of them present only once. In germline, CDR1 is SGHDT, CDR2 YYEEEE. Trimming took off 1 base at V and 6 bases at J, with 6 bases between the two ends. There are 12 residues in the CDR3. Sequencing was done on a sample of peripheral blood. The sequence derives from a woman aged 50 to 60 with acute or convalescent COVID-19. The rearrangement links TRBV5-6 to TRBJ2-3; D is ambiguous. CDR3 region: CASSLTSDTQYF. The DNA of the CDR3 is TGTGCCAGCAGCTTGACATCTGATACGCAGTATTTT. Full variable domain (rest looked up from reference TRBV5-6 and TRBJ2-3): DAGVTQSPTHLIKTRGQQVTLRCSPKSGHDTVSWYQQALGQGPQFIFQYYEEEERQRGNFPDRFSGHQFPNYSSELNVNALLLGDSALYLCASSLTSDTQYFGPGTRLTVL.